The clone carrying this TCR beta chain was counted many times. Its antigen is unidentified. This CDR3 is 13 amino acids long. Trimming shortened V by 0 bases and J by 14 bases, and 14 bases separated the two germline ends. CDR1 LNHNV and CDR2 YYDKDF come from the germline V gene (reference sequence). TCRdb used MiXCR to reprocess the reads, holding one entry per CDR3 protein. The table has about 280,000 distinct CDR3 sequences, under 25% seen once. This specimen comes from a study of T cell repertoires in cytomegalovirus infection. Study information: Use of recently identified HLA-C-restricted and well-studied HLA-B-restricted CMV epitopes was part of the study. Matching HLA type and CMV infection were both indicated by public TCR beta signatures.

Study results and limitations: Frequencies of public TCR beta families were cumulated, and this identified carriers of CMV plus the relevant HLA. HLA-C-restricted CMV-specific TCR beta clonotypes prevailed in the ex vivo response.

This clonotype originated in a human donor in good health (CMV status not recorded). Some clones in this sample may be carry-over from other donors' samples. The J gene is TRBJ2-1, the V gene TRBV15, with D perhaps assigned TRBD1 or TRBD2 (5 bases each). Sequenced material: cultured PBMCs, taken from culture after CMV antigen stimulation. CDR3 region: CATSRDRLGEKFF. The CDR3 coding sequence is TGTGCCACCAGCAGAGATAGATTGGGGGAGAAGTTCTTC.